This TCR beta chain was documented in a study of shared clonotypes between healthy human individuals. The overall study: Plates per donor: three CD4 naive, three CD4 memory, two CD8 naive, one CD8 memory. Study-wide points: Apart from blood, nothing was sampled; tissue repertoires likely differ.

Details on this clone: Its specificity is not known.

Sequencing used immunoSEQ multiplex PCR; TCRdb keeps in-frame clones, though not all of them. The sample includes 2,500,000 or so clones, under 95% of them seen just once. The germline CDR1 and CDR2 sequences are MNHNS and SASEGT. V was shortened by 2 bases and J by 8 bases, with 8 bases between the two germline ends. The CDR3 length is 12 residues. This receptor was taken from a man aged 18 to 35 in good health. Some clones in this sample may be carry-over from other donors' samples. The sequencing input was naive CD4+ T cells from PBMCs. This sample's subset: CD45RA+ positively selected. The chain couples TRBV6-1 to TRBJ2-3; D gene uncertain. The CDR3 region has the DNA TGTGCCAGCAGTGAACGGTACGGTACGCAGTATTTT. Its protein is CASSERYGTQYF.